This entry lists 26 T cell receptor beta chains sequenced from one sample in a study of blood T cell repertoires in COVID-19. The protocol was immunoSEQ multiplex PCR, while the TCRdb copy is restricted to in-frame clones and leaves out a portion. The sample has approximately 70,000 clones, roughly nine tenths seen once. The sequencing sample was made of peripheral blood. These TCRs come from a man aged 50 to 59 with COVID-19, enrolled during active disease.

The V call is TRBV7-2, the J call TRBJ1-1; 11 positions match TRBD1. The CDR3 spans 14 residues. CDR1 and CDR2 (germline): SGHTA, FQGNSA. Trimming cost V 5 bases and J 3 bases; bases outside gene matches: 2. The CDR3 DNA reads TGTGCCAGCAGCGTGGGACAGGGGGACACTGAAGCTTTCTTT. It specifies CASSVGQGDTEAFF.

The V and J genes are TRBV20-1 and TRBJ1-5; 8 bases are a match to TRBD1. Unmatched junction bases numbered 6, after V lost 3 bases and J lost 2 bases. This CDR3 comprises 15 residues. CDR1 is DFQATT, CDR2 SNEGSKA, per germline (reference sequence). For the CDR3, the DNA is TGCAGTGCTAGTCAAACGACAGGGGGCAATCAGCCCCAGCATTTT. Translated, it gives CSASQTTGGNQPQHF.

The gene calls are TRBV25-1 and TRBJ2-5; 12 positions agree with TRBD1. Trimming removed 3 bases from V and 5 bases from J; junction bases left unmatched: 13. The CDR3 covers 18 residues. The germline gives CDR1 MGHDK, CDR2 SYGVNS. DNA for the CDR3: TGTGCCAGCAGTGATCGGGGGGACAGGGGGCACGTCGGGGAGACCCAGTACTTC. This gives the protein CASSDRGDRGHVGETQYF.

The chain is built from TRBV3-1 (or the pseudogene TRBV3-2) and TRBJ2-3; 8 bases align to TRBD2. This CDR3 has 16 amino acids. With V trimmed by 4 bases and J by 4 bases, 10 bases remained unmatched. Germline CDR1 reads LGHDT; CDR2 reads YNNKEL (reference sequence). The chain's CDR3 is CASSPLVAGGSDTQYF. The DNA of the CDR3 is TGTGCCAGCAGCCCCCTAGTTGCGGGAGGTTCAGATACGCAGTATTTT.

The chain is built from TRBV18 and TRBJ1-5; D remains ambiguous. The CDR3 totals 15 residues. The germline V and J ends were trimmed by 3 bases and 3 bases, with 12 bases remaining between them. Germline CDR1 KGHSH, CDR2 LQKENI. This CDR3 is CASSPGLSSNQPQHF. CDR3 DNA: TGTGCCAGCTCACCCGGACTGAGTTCCAATCAGCCCCAGCATTTT.

This sequence joins TRBV19 and TRBJ2-4; unclear D gene. The length of the CDR3 is 12 residues. CDR1 is LNHDA, CDR2 SQIVND, per germline (reference sequence). V shed 5 bases and J shed 7 bases, with 9 bases lying between them. CDR3 nucleotide sequence: TGTGCCAGTAGTTTCGTCGGGAACATTCAGTACTTC. Protein: CASSFVGNIQYF.

This clone has only a few counts. J is TRBJ2-3 and V is TRBV24-1, with D possibly TRBD1 on 6 matching bases. The CDR3 is 14 amino acids. Germline V gene data show CDR1 as KGHDR and CDR2 as SFDVKD. Trimming cost V 6 bases and J 5 bases, with 14 bases left between them. The CDR3 sequence is CATSRQQGRDTQYF. CDR3 coding DNA: TGTGCCACCAGTCGACAACAGGGCAGAGATACGCAGTATTTT.

This chain uses TRBV3-1 (or the pseudogene TRBV3-2) with TRBJ2-3; 7 bases line up with TRBD2. Germline-derived CDR1 and CDR2 are LGHDT and YNNKEL (reference sequence). This CDR3 has 17 amino acids. Losses at the gene ends were 6 bases for V and 5 bases for J; bases not matched to a gene: 17. CDR3 in amino acids: CASSSSAPEREKDTQYF. The CDR3 DNA reads as TGTGCCAGCAGTTCCTCGGCCCCAGAGCGGGAAAAAGATACGCAGTATTTT.

The chain recombines TRBV10-2 with TRBJ2-5; maybe TRBD2 (5 bases). CDR1 is WSHSY, CDR2 SAAADI, per germline. V lost 4 bases, J lost 4 bases, and 7 bases lay in between. The CDR3 is 12 amino acids. The CDR3 DNA follows: TGCGCCAGCAGTGCCGAGGGAGAGACCCAGTACTTC. Its translation is CASSAEGETQYF.

The chain links TRBV19 to TRBJ2-5, with D hard to call. V was clipped by 1 base and J by 2 bases, with 5 bases between them. Per germline, CDR1 LNHDA and CDR2 SQIVND (reference sequence). This CDR3 has 13 amino acids. CDR3 in DNA: TGTGCCAGTAGTATAGTGAGTCAAGAGACCCAGTACTTC. It yields the protein CASSIVSQETQYF.

This rearrangement joins TRBV4-1 to TRBJ1-5; possibly TRBD1 for D (6 bases). There are 15 residues in the CDR3. Between the trimmed V and J ends, which lost 4 bases and 5 bases, there was a span of 15 bases. Germline CDR1 is MGHRA and CDR2 is YSYEKL. The CDR3 loop is CASSPGQVVHQPQHF. CDR3 bases: TGCGCCAGCAGCCCGGGACAAGTCGTTCATCAGCCCCAGCATTTT.

The rearrangement links TRBV10-1 to TRBJ2-7; tentatively, D is TRBD1 (5 bases). Trimming left V 9 bases short and J 0 bases short, with 15 bases between. The CDR3 is 14 residues long. The germline V gene has CDR1 WNHNN and CDR2 SYGVQD (reference sequence). The CDR3 spells CASRSRQFSYEQYV. Here the CDR3 DNA reads TGCGCCAGTAGAAGCCGACAGTTCTCCTACGAGCAGTACGTC.

This chain uses TRBV7-3 with TRBJ2-1; 10 bases match TRBD2. This CDR3 is 15 amino acids long. Per the germline V gene, CDR1 is SGHTA and CDR2 is FQGTGA. V lost 5 bases, J lost 5 bases, and 6 bases stayed unmatched. The DNA for the CDR3 is TGTGCCAGCAGCCCTCGACTAGCGGGCCACAATGAGCAGTTCTTC. Amino acids: CASSPRLAGHNEQFF.

The gene calls are TRBV19 and TRBJ1-6; 8 bases are shared with TRBD1. The V and J ends lost 9 bases and 7 bases, in that order; junction bases with no gene match: 2. The CDR3 has 12 residues. Germline assignment: CDR1 LNHDA and CDR2 SQIVND (reference sequence). In nucleotides, the CDR3 is TGTGCCAGCCGACAGGGGAATTCACCCCTCCACTTT. This codes for CASRQGNSPLHF.

The rearrangement joins TRBV11-3 to TRBJ2-3; 11 nucleotides agree with TRBD2. The germline CDR1 and CDR2 sequences are SGHNT and YENEEA. This CDR3 comprises 16 residues. V dropped 5 bases and J dropped 9; count of bases not matched to a gene: 13. The CDR3 nucleotides read TGTGCCAGCAGCCAGATAGGGGGTAGCGGGAGGGCCACGCAGTATTTT. Amino acid sequence: CASSQIGGSGRATQYF.

The chain employs TRBV5-1 and TRBJ2-1; 8 bases are a match to TRBD1. Germline V gene sequence: CDR1 SGHRS, CDR2 YFSETQ. V lost 3 bases to trimming and J lost 0 bases; unmatched junction nucleotides: 14. This CDR3 contains 19 residues. CDR3 sequence reads: CASSSGGFGGLSSYNEQFF. The CDR3 DNA is TGCGCCAGCAGCTCAGGGGGCTTCGGTGGGTTGAGCTCCTACAATGAGCAGTTCTTC.

The DNA for the CDR3 is TGTGCCAGCAGCCAATTCCCCGTACTCTACCAGGGGAAGGGCTACACCTTC. Its protein is CASSQFPVLYQGKGYTF. This chain uses TRBV3-1 (or the pseudogene TRBV3-2) with TRBJ1-2; the D gene is possibly TRBD1 (6 bases). V lost 2 bases to trimming and J lost 8 bases, with 24 bases between them. Germline V gene data show CDR1 as LGHDT and CDR2 as YNNKEL (reference sequence). The CDR3 totals 17 residues.

V is TRBV7-3 and J is TRBJ1-3; 11 bases map to TRBD1. The V segment lost 3 bases and the J segment 4 bases; nucleotides outside the gene matches: 20. Germline lookup yields CDR1 SGHTA and CDR2 FQGTGA. The CDR3 is made up of 21 amino acids. This CDR3 is CASSFLAVWDRGSLYGNTIYF. CDR3 DNA: TGTGCCAGCAGCTTCCTTGCGGTCTGGGACAGGGGGTCTCTCTACGGAAACACCATATATTTT.

The chain uses TRBV6-4 and TRBJ2-3; 11 positions match TRBD2. This CDR3 has 15 amino acids. The V and J ends lost 5 bases and 5 bases, in that order; junction bases with no gene match: 6. Germline lookup yields CDR1 MRHNA and CDR2 SNTAGT. The chain's CDR3 is CASSFSGRAGDTQYF. The DNA of the CDR3 is TGTGCCAGCAGTTTTAGCGGGAGGGCTGGAGATACGCAGTATTTT.

The chain carries TRBV30 and TRBJ2-5; TRBD2 is a possible D gene (5 bases). Germline V lookup: CDR1 GTSNPN, CDR2 SVGIG (reference sequence). The CDR3 has 14 amino acids. The V end was cut by 1 base, the J end by 5 bases, with 14 bases between. The CDR3 spells CAWSEGSAAETQYF. The CDR3 coding sequence is TGTGCCTGGAGTGAAGGTAGCGCGGCGGAGACCCAGTACTTC.

This clone was counted between two and nine times. The V call is TRBV3-1 (or the pseudogene TRBV3-2), the J call TRBJ1-1; D remains ambiguous. The CDR3 covers 13 residues. The ends were cut back, 0 bases at V and 1 base at J, with 3 bases in the middle. Germline-derived CDR1 and CDR2 are LGHDT and YNNKEL (reference sequence). CDR3 DNA sequence: TGTGCCAGCAGCCAAGATAGGAACACTGAAGCTTTCTTT. This sequence encodes CASSQDRNTEAFF.

V usage is TRBV30 and J usage is TRBJ1-2; unclear D gene. V gave up 2 bases and J gave up 2 bases, with 15 bases separating them. The CDR3 totals 15 residues. Germline V gene data show CDR1 as GTSNPN and CDR2 as SVGIG (reference sequence). Here the CDR3 DNA reads TGTGCCTGGAGTCACCTCAATGGAGGAAACTATGGCTACACCTTC. It translates to CAWSHLNGGNYGYTF.

This clone has a handful of counts. The rearrangement uses TRBV3-1 (or the pseudogene TRBV3-2) and TRBJ1-1; D not resolved. Germline CDR1 LGHDT, CDR2 YNNKEL (reference sequence). Trimming cost V 5 bases and J 0 bases, with 7 bases left between them. CDR3 length: 13 residues. The CDR3 bases are TGTGCCAGCAGCTACAGAGTGAACACTGAAGCTTTCTTT. Translation gives CASSYRVNTEAFF.

The chain combines TRBV24-1 with TRBJ2-1, with TRBD2 identical over 10 bases. Germline V lookup: CDR1 KGHDR, CDR2 SFDVKD. The junction had 11 bases not matched to a gene; V was cut back by 3 bases and J by 10 bases. The CDR3 covers 16 residues. The CDR3 sequence: CATSDGLAGDMVEQFF. For the CDR3, the DNA is TGTGCCACCAGTGATGGTCTAGCGGGAGATATGGTGGAGCAGTTCTTC.

The chain carries TRBV3-1 (or the pseudogene TRBV3-2) and TRBJ1-1; D remains ambiguous. Germline V CDR1 and CDR2: LGHDT, YNNKEL (reference sequence). Deletions cut 4 bases from V and 8 bases from J, with 8 bases between. The CDR3 runs to 11 residues. The CDR3 reads CASSRAREAFF. CDR3 DNA: TGTGCCAGCAGCCGGGCCAGGGAAGCTTTCTTT.

The chain joins TRBV5-1 to TRBJ2-1; D is possibly TRBD1 (6 bases). The V end lost 6 bases, the J end lost 3 bases, and 16 bases lay between the germline ends. This CDR3 comprises 15 residues. Germline assignment: CDR1 SGHRS and CDR2 YFSETQ. Written as DNA, the CDR3 is TGCGCCAGCACTCCACAGGGAAGAGACTACAATGAGCAGTTCTTC. Its translation is CASTPQGRDYNEQFF.